This T cell receptor beta chain was retrieved from a study of early T cells in non-severe SARS-CoV-2 infection. In the study overall: Sequencing input comprised bulk RNA from unsorted whole blood; chain pairing was not available. General study points: Database matching using VDJdb favored anti-spike CD8 responses, with private and CD4 specificities left missing.

Comment on this clonotype: Its target is not known. At one end, the junction sequence differs from germline, possibly due to a read error.

The protocol attached unique molecular identifiers to individual cDNA molecules. A single record per CDR3 protein comes from TCRdb applying MiXCR to the 5' RACE reads. In the table there are more than 60,000 distinct CDR3 sequences, around 12% of which are singletons. The CDR3 is made up of 13 amino acids. From germline, CDR1 is SNHLY and CDR2 FYNNEI. This material consisted of whole blood, taken at baseline. The receptor's source is an adult who was a healthcare worker with PCR-confirmed SARS-CoV-2 infection or an uninfected control (not recorded which). V usage is TRBV2 and J usage is TRBJ2-6; D not resolved. DNA of the CDR3: TGTGCCAGCACTCCGTCTGAGGCCAACGTCCTGACTTTC. It encodes CASTPSEANVLTF.